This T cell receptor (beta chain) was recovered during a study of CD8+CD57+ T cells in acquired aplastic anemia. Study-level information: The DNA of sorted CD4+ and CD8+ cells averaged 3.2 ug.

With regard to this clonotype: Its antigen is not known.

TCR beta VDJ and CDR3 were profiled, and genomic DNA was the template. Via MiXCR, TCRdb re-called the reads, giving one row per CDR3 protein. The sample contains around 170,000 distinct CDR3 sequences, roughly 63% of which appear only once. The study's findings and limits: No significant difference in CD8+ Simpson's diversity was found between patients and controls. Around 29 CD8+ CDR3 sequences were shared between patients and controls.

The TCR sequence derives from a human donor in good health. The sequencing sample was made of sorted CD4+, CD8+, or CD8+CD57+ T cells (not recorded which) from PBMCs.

CDR3 bases: TGCGCCAGCAGCTCCCGGGACACGGGGCGGGATACGCAGTATTTT. Translation gives CASSSRDTGRDTQYF. The chain is built from TRBV5-1 and TRBJ2-3, with TRBD1 as a possible D gene (6 bases). V was pared by 3 bases and J by 6 bases, with 17 bases between. Germline V lookup: CDR1 SGHRS, CDR2 YFSETQ. This CDR3 contains 15 residues.